The text below deals with one TCR beta chain. The target antigen is unknown. Method: immunoSEQ multiplex PCR; TCRdb's copy keeps in-frame clones and lacks some. This sample has 85,000 to 95,000 clones; 90% occur once, and the top ten carry roughly 9%. This record belongs to a study of T cell responses to AZD1222 COVID-19 vaccine. Study results and caveats: No repertoire was sampled before or during the peak T cell response, only after it.

CDR1 and CDR2 from the germline V gene are SGHRS and YFSETQ. The CDR3 runs 13 residues. The germline V and J ends were trimmed by 4 bases and 6 bases, with 11 bases remaining between them. The V gene is TRBV5-1, the J gene TRBJ1-5; D is unclear. The sample here was peripheral blood, taken on day 0 of AZD1222 vaccination. This TCR came from an adult in good health. The CDR3 coding sequence is TGCGCCAGCAGCCCCCTCACGGCTCAGCCCCAGCATTTT. The encoded protein is CASSPLTAQPQHF.